This TCR beta chain was identified during a study of cytomegalovirus exposure and HLA in healthy donors. In the study overall: Unique TCRs from HLA-typed donors, around 79 million of them, were held in an early data release.

In the case of this clone: Its antigen remains unknown.

Findings and limits, study-wide: Evidence from a later analysis indicated that most CMV-associated TCR beta chains looked HLA-restricted. The authors listed 180 or so TCR beta chains as cytomegalovirus-associated.

In the PCR, 60 Vbeta and 13 Jbeta primers were used. The data were produced by immunoSEQ multiplex PCR, yet TCRdb's version contains in-frame clones alone and is incomplete. The table has 120,000 to 150,000 clones, 79% seen once. All the people who gave samples were healthy bone marrow donors. Per germline, CDR1 MNHNY and CDR2 SVGAGI (reference sequence). V lost 0 bases, J lost 7 bases, and 12 bases lay in between. This CDR3 spans 15 amino acids. The sequencing sample was made of PBMCs. The rearrangement joins TRBV6-6 to TRBJ1-4, with D perhaps TRBD1 (5 bases). The TCR was taken from a man aged 18 to 29 in good health and CMV-seronegative. CDR3 DNA: TGTGCCAGCAGTTACTCGACGGGGGGTAGTGAAAAACTGTTTTTT. This codes for CASSYSTGGSEKLFF.